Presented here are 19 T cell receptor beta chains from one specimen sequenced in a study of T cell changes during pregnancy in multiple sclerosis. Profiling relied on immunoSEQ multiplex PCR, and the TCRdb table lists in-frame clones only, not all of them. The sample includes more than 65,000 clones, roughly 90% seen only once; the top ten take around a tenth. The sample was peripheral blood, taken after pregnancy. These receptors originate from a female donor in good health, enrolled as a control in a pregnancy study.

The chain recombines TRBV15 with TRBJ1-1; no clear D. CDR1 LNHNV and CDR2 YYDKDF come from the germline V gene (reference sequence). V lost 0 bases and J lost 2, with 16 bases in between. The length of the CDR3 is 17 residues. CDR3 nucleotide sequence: TGTGCCACCAGCAGAGACCGTACAATGGCCCAAAACACTGAAGCTTTCTTT. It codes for CATSRDRTMAQNTEAFF.

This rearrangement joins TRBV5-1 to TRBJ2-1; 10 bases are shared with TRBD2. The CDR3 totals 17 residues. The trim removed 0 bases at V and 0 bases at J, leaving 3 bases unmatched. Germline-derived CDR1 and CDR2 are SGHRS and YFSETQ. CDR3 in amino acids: CASSLEASGSSYNEQFF. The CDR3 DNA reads TGCGCCAGCAGCTTGGAGGCTAGCGGGAGCTCCTACAATGAGCAGTTCTTC.

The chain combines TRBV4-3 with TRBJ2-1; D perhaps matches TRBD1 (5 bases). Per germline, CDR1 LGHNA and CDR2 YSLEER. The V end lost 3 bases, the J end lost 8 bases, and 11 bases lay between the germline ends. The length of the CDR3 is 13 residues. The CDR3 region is CASSQDQGYEQFF. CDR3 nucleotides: TGCGCCAGCAGCCAGGATCAGGGATATGAGCAGTTCTTC.

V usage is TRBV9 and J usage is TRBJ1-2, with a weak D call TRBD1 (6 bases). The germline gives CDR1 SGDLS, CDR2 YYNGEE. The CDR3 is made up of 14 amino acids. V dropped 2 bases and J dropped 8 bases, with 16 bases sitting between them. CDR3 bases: TGTGCCAGCAGCGTGACTCGGGACAAAGACGGCTACACCTTC. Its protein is CASSVTRDKDGYTF.

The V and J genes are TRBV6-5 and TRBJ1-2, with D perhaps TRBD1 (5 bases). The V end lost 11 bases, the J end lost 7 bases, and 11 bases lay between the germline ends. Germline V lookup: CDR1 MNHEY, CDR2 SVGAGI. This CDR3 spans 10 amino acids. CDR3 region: CAAGVGGYTF. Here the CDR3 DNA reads TGTGCCGCGGGGGTCGGTGGCTACACCTTC.

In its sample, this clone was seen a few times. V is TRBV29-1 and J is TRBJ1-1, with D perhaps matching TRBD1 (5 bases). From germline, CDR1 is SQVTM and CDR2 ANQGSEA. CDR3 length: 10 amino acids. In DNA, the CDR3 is TGCAGTGCTCGGGGGGCTGAAGCTTTCTTT. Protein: CSARGAEAFF.

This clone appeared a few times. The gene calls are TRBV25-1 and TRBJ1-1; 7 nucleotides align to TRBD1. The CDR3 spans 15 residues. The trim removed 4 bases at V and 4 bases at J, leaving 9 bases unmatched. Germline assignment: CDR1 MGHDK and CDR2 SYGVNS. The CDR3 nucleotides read TGTGCCAGCAGTGCCTATTACAGGGGTAGCACTGAAGCTTTCTTT. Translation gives CASSAYYRGSTEAFF.

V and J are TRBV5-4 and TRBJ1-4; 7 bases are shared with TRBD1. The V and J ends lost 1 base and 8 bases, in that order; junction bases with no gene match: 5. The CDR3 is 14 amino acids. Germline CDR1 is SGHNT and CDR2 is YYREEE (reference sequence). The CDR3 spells CASSLKGAWEKLFF. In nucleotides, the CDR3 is TGTGCCAGCAGCTTGAAGGGGGCTTGGGAAAAACTGTTTTTT.

CDR3 sequence: CAISTGQGNSPLHF. The CDR3 DNA reads TGTGCCATCAGTACCGGACAGGGGAATTCACCCCTCCACTTT. The chain employs TRBV10-3 and TRBJ1-6; 9 bases map to TRBD1. The J segment lost 7 bases and the V segment lost 5 bases, leaving 3 bases of the junction unmatched. The germline V gene has CDR1 ENHRY and CDR2 SYGVKD. The CDR3 is made up of 14 amino acids.

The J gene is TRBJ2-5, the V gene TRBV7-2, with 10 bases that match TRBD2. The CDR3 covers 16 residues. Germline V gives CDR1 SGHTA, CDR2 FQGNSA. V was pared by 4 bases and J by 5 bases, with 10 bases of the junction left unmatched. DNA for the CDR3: TGTGCCAGCAGCTCTCTAGCGGGGGCTCGCGGGGAGACCCAGTACTTC. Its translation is CASSSLAGARGETQYF.

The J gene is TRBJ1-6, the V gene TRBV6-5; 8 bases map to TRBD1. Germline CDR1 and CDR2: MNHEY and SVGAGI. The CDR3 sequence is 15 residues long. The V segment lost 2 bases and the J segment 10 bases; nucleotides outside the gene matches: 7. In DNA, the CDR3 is TGTGCCAGCAGTTACGCTGGGACAGGCTCATCACCCCTCCACTTT. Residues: CASSYAGTGSSPLHF.

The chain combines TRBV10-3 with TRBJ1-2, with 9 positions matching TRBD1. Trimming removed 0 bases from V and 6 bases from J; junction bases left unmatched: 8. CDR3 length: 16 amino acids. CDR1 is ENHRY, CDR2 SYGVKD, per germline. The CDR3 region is CAISESPGQGWDGYTF. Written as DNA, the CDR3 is TGTGCCATCAGTGAGTCGCCGGGACAGGGATGGGATGGCTACACCTTC.

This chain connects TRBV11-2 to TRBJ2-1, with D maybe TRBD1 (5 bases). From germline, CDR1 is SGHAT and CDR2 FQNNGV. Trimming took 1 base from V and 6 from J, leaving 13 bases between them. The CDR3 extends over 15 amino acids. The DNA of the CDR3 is TGTGCCAGCAGCTTAGGCCAGGGAAGTTTCAATGAGCAGTTCTTC. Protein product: CASSLGQGSFNEQFF.

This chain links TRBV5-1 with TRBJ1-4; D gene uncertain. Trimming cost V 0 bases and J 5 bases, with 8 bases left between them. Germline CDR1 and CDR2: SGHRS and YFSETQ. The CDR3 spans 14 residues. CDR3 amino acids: CASSLGAANEKLFF. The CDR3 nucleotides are TGCGCCAGCAGCTTGGGGGCAGCCAATGAAAAACTGTTTTTT.

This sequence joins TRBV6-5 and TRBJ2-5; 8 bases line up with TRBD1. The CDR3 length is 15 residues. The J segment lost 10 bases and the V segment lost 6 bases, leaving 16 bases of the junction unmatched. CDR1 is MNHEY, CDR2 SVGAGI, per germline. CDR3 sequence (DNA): TGTGCCAGCAGCGATTCGGGTAGACAGGGGTTATTCCAGTACTTC. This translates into CASSDSGRQGLFQYF.

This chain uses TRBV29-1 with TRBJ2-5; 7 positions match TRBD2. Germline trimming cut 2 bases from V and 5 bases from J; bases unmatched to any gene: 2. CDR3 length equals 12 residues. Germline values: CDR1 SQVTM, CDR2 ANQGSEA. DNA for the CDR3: TGCAGCGTTGAAAGGGGAGGGGAGACCCAGTACTTC. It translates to CSVERGGETQYF.

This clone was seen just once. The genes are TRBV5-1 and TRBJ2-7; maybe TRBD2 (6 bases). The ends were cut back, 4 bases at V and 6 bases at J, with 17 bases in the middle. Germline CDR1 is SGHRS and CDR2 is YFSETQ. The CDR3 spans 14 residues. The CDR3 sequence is CASSRHGGDGEQYF. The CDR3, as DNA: TGCGCCAGCAGCCGCCATGGAGGGGACGGCGAGCAGTACTTC.

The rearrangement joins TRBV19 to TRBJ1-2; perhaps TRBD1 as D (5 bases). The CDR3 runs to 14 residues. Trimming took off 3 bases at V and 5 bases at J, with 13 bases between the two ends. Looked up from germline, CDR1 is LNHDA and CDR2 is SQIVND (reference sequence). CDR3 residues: CASSMGRTTYGYTF. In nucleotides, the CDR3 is TGTGCCAGTAGTATGGGCAGGACAACATATGGCTACACCTTC.

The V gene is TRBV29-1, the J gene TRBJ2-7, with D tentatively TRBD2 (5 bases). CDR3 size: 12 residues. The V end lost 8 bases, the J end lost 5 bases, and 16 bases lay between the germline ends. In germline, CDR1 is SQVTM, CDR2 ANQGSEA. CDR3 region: CSIRLWGDEQYF. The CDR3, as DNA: TGCAGCATACGGCTTTGGGGAGACGAGCAGTACTTC.